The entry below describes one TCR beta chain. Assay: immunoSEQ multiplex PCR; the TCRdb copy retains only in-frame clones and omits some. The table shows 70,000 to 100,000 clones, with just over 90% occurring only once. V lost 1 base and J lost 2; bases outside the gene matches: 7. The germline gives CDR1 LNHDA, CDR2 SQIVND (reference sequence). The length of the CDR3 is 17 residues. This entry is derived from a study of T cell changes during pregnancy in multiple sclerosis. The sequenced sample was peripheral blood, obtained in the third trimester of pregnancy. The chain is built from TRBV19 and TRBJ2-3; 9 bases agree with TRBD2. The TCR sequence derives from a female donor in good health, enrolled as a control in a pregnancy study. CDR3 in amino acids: CASSIAGSGSPTDTQYF. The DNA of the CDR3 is TGTGCCAGTAGTATAGCGGGTAGCGGGAGCCCCACAGATACGCAGTATTTT.